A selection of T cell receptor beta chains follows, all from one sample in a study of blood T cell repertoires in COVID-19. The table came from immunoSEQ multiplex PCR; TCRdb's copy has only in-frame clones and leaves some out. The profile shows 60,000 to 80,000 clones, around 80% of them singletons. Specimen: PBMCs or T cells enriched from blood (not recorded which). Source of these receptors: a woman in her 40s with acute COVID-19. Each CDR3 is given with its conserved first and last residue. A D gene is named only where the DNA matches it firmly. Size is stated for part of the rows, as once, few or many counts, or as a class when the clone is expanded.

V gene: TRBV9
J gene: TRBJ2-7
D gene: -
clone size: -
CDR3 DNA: TGTGCCAGCAGCAGGGACGGGAGCTCCTACGAGCAGTACTTC
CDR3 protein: CASSRDGSSYEQYF

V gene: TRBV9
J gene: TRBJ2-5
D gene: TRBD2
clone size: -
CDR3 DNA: TGTGCCAGCAGCGTAAGACTAGCGGGGGTCCAAGAGACCCAGTACTTC
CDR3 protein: CASSVRLAGVQETQYF

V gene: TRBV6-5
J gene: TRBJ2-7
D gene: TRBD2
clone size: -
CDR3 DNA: TGTGCCAGCAGCCCGGGAGGGGCCACCTACGAGCAGTACTTC
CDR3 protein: CASSPGGATYEQYF

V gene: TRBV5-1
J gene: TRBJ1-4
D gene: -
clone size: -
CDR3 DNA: TGCGCCAGCAGCTTGGAAGGGCAGGGTGAAAAACTGTTTTTT
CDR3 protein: CASSLEGQGEKLFF

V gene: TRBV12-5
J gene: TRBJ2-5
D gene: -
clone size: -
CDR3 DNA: TGTGCTAGTGGTTTGGACTTAGAGACCCAGTACTTC
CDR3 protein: CASGLDLETQYF

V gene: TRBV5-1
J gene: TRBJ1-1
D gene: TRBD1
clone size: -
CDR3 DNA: TGCGCCAGCAGCACTGGACAGGGGGCGAACACTGAAGCTTTCTTT
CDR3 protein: CASSTGQGANTEAFF

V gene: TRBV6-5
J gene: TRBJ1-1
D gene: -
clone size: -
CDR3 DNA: TGTGCCAGCAGCCTCGGGACATGGAACACTGAAGCTTTCTTT
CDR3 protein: CASSLGTWNTEAFF

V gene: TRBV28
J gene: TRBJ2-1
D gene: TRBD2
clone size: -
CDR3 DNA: TGTGCCAGCAGTTTGACCCTCTGGCGGGAGGCTTACAATGAGCAGTTCTTC
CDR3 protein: CASSLTLWREAYNEQFF

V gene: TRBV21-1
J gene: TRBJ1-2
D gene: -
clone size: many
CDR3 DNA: TGTGCCAGCAGCCCGGATAGCAGGGGAACTAACTATGGCTACACCTTC
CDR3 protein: CASSPDSRGTNYGYTF

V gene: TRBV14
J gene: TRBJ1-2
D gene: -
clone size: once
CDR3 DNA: TGTGCCAGCAGCCAAGATAGAGGGTTTTCCACCAGCTACACCTTC
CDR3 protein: CASSQDRGFSTSYTF

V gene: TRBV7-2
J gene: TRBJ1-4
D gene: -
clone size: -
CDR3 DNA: TGTGCCAGCAGCTTAGATGTTTCCGGGGGAACTAATGAAAAACTGTTTTTT
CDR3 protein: CASSLDVSGGTNEKLFF

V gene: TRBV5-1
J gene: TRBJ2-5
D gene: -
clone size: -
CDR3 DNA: TGCGCCAGCAGCTTGGAACTAGGAGGGGAGACCCAGTACTTC
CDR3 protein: CASSLELGGETQYF

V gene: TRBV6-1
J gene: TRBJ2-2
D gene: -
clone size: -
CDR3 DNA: TGTGCCAGCAGTGACCAGATCAACACCGGGGAGCTGTTTTTT
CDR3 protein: CASSDQINTGELFF

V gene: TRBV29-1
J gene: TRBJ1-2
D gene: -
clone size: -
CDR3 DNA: TGCAGCGTTGTTAGCTGGGACTATGGCTACACCTTC
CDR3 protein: CSVVSWDYGYTF

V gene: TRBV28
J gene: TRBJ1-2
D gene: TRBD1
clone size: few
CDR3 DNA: TGTGCCAGCAGTTTAGGAGGGGGCTACTATGGCTACACCTTC
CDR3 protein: CASSLGGGYYGYTF

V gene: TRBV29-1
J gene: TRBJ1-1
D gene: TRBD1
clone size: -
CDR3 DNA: TGCAGCGTCCCGACAGGGGTTGAAGCTTTCTTT
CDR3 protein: CSVPTGVEAFF

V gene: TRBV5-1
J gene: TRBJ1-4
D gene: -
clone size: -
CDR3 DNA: TGCGCCAGCAGCTTGGTTGCGGCAGCAACTAATGAAAAACTGTTTTTT
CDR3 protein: CASSLVAAATNEKLFF

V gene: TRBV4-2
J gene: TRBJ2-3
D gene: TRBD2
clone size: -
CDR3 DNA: TGTGCCAGCAGCCAAGACGGGGGGGCGGCAGATACGCAGTATTTT
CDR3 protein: CASSQDGGAADTQYF

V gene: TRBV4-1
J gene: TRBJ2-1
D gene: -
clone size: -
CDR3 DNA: TGCGCCAGCAGCCAATCCCCGGGACTTTCAAATGAGCAGTTCTTC
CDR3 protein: CASSQSPGLSNEQFF

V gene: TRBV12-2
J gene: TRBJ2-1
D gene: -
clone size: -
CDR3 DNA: TGTGCAAGTCGCAAAACACCACCGGGACAGGGTTACAATGAGCAGTTCTTC
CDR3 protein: CASRKTPPGQGYNEQFF

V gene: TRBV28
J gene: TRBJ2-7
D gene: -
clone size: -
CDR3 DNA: TGTGCCAGCACAGCGGGCGGAGGTAGGCGCGAGCAGTACTTC
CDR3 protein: CASTAGGGRREQYF

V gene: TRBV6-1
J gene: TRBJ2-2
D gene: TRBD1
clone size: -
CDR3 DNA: TGTGCCAGCAGTGATCAGAGGGGGCGCGCCGGGGAGCTGTTTTTT
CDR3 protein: CASSDQRGRAGELFF